The 21 T cell receptor beta chains in this list originate from one sample, sequenced in a study of blood T cell repertoires in COVID-19. The table came from immunoSEQ multiplex PCR; TCRdb's copy has only in-frame clones and leaves some out. The sample includes 250,000 to 350,000 clones, 86% of them seen just once. The material sequenced was PBMCs or T cells enriched from blood (not recorded which). These receptors all stem from a woman under 30 who had recovered from COVID-19.

The chain has TRBV7-9 and TRBJ1-1, with a weak D call TRBD1 (6 bases). CDR3 length: 15 residues. Germline CDR1 is SEHNR and CDR2 is FQNEAQ (reference sequence). Trimming took off 2 bases at V and 7 bases at J, with 17 bases between the two ends. The CDR3 sequence: CASSLSVPGASEAFF. As DNA, the CDR3 is TGTGCCAGCAGCTTATCGGTTCCAGGGGCAAGTGAAGCTTTCTTT.

This clone appeared once. The sample contains more than one DNA sequence encoding this CDR3. The rearrangement uses TRBV30 and TRBJ1-4; 10 bases line up with TRBD1. CDR1 is GTSNPN, CDR2 SVGIG, per germline (reference sequence). The CDR3 loop spans 14 amino acids. V lost 1 base to trimming and J lost 5 bases; unmatched junction nucleotides: 1. The CDR3: CAWSEGQGNEKLFF. The CDR3 DNA reads TGTGCCTGGAGTGAGGGACAGGGGAATGAAAAACTGTTTTTT.

This rearrangement joins TRBV4-2 to TRBJ1-4, with no clear D. Germline V lookup: CDR1 LGHNA, CDR2 YNFKEQ. The CDR3 runs 15 residues. V lost 1 base, J lost 3 bases, and 9 bases lay in between. The CDR3 spells CASSQVTESNEKLFF. DNA of the CDR3: TGTGCCAGCAGCCAAGTTACAGAGTCTAATGAAAAACTGTTTTTT.

This clone has a single count. The J gene is TRBJ2-1, the V gene TRBV14, with TRBD2 identical over 15 bases. Germline CDR1 is SGHDN and CDR2 is FVKESK. The V and J ends lost 5 bases and 10 bases, in that order; junction bases with no gene match: 6. The CDR3 is made up of 15 amino acids. The DNA of the CDR3 is TGTGCCAGCAGCTGGACTAGCGGGGGGGCCTGGGAGCAGTTCTTC. It codes for CASSWTSGGAWEQFF.

This sequence joins TRBV6-5 and TRBJ1-4, with D maybe TRBD1 (5 bases). Germline-derived CDR1 and CDR2 are MNHEY and SVGAGI. This CDR3 has 15 amino acids. Trimming shortened V by 6 bases and J by 7 bases, and 18 bases separated the two germline ends. CDR3 in amino acids: CASRHADSLREKLFF. The CDR3 DNA is TGTGCCAGCAGGCACGCCGACAGTCTGCGTGAAAAACTGTTTTTT.

This clone has just a few counts. This chain uses TRBV2 with TRBJ2-7; TRBD2 matches 11 bases. Germline CDR1 and CDR2: SNHLY and FYNNEI. This CDR3 comprises 13 residues. V lost 4 bases to trimming and J lost 6 bases; unmatched junction nucleotides: 2. The CDR3 sequence is CASSGLAGGEQYF. DNA for the CDR3: TGTGCCAGCAGTGGGCTAGCGGGGGGCGAGCAGTACTTC.

This chain joins TRBV2 and TRBJ2-3; 11 bases agree with TRBD2. The ends lost 6 bases at V and 4 bases at J; junction bases unmatched: 6. The CDR3 loop spans 15 amino acids. Germline values: CDR1 SNHLY, CDR2 FYNNEI. CDR3 bases: TGTGCCAGCAGCCAGCTAGCGGGGGGATCAGATACGCAGTATTTT. Protein product: CASSQLAGGSDTQYF.

CDR3 in DNA: TGTGCCAGCAGCTTATACGGGACAGGGGGCACTGAAGCTTTCTTT. Protein product: CASSLYGTGGTEAFF. The chain links TRBV11-1 to TRBJ1-1, with 11 positions matching TRBD1. This CDR3 has 15 amino acids. V trimming: 2 bases; J trimming: 4 bases; junction bases outside the gene matches: 3. The germline V gene encodes CDR1 SGHAT and CDR2 FQDESV (reference sequence).

This chain uses TRBV18 with TRBJ1-3; D may be TRBD1 (5 bases). The V end lost 4 bases, the J end lost 4 bases, and 8 bases lay between the germline ends. This CDR3 has 13 residues. Germline V CDR1 and CDR2: KGHSH, LQKENI. CDR3 sequence: CASSQGYGNTIYF. DNA of the CDR3: TGTGCCAGCTCACAGGGGTACGGAAACACCATATATTTT.

This clone has more than one count but fewer than ten. The chain's CDR3 is CASRSQGSAFF. The CDR3 nucleotides are TGTGCCAGCAGGTCCCAGGGTAGCGCTTTCTTT. The chain is built from TRBV6-5 and TRBJ1-1; D may be TRBD1 (5 bases). CDR1 and CDR2 (germline): MNHEY, SVGAGI. The CDR3 is 11 residues long. V dropped 6 bases and J dropped 11 bases, with 13 bases sitting between them.

As for this clone: At one end, the junction sequence differs from germline, possibly due to a read error. The rearrangement joins TRBV27 to TRBJ1-6, with D possibly TRBD1 on 6 matching bases. CDR1 and CDR2 (germline): MNHEY, SMNVEV (reference sequence). CDR3 length: 16 residues. CDR3 DNA: TGTGCCAGCAGTTTCGACGGGGGGCGGGGAAATTTACCCCTCCACTTT. Protein product: CASSFDGGRGNLPLHF.

The V call is TRBV28, the J call TRBJ1-1; 12 bases are a match to TRBD1. This CDR3 region has 17 residues. Germline values: CDR1 MDHEN, CDR2 SYDVKM. V lost 8 bases and J lost 4; bases outside the gene matches: 14. CDR3 coding DNA: TGTGCCAGCGCCCACTTCGGGACAGGGGGCTGGAGCACTGAAGCTTTCTTT. This encodes CASAHFGTGGWSTEAFF. The full variable domain, in which reference TRBV28 and TRBJ1-1 provide the parts outside the CDR3, is DVKVTQSSRYLVKRTGEKVFLECVQDMDHENMFWYRQDPGLGLRLIYFSYDVKMKEKGDIPEGYSVSREKKERFSLILESASTNQTSMYLCASAHFGTGGWSTEAFFGQGTRLTVV.

V usage is TRBV21-1 and J usage is TRBJ1-2. TRBV21-1 counts as a pseudogene. This CDR3 is built from 15 residues. The CDR3 reads CASSKTAAGVGGYTF. The CDR3 nucleotides read TGTGCCAGCAGCAAAACGGCCGCGGGGGTAGGAGGCTACACCTTC.

The chain recombines TRBV5-1 with TRBJ2-2; 9 positions agree with TRBD1. CDR3 length: 16 amino acids. Germline V CDR1 and CDR2: SGHRS, YFSETQ. V lost 3 bases to trimming and J lost 4 bases; unmatched junction nucleotides: 7. The CDR3 sequence: CASSWGQGGLTGELFF. The CDR3, as DNA: TGCGCCAGCAGCTGGGGACAGGGCGGGCTCACCGGGGAGCTGTTTTTT.

The chain couples TRBV29-1 to TRBJ2-7; maybe TRBD1 (5 bases). V lost 7 bases to trimming and J lost 6 bases, with 22 bases between them. This CDR3 has 14 residues. Per the germline V gene, CDR1 is SQVTM and CDR2 is ANQGSEA. CDR3 in DNA: TGCAGCGCCCTCAAAGGAGACAGAGGCGTCGAGCAGTACTTC. It specifies CSALKGDRGVEQYF.

The chain uses TRBV3-1 (or the pseudogene TRBV3-2) and TRBJ1-5; D perhaps matches TRBD1 (5 bases). The CDR3 is 16 amino acids. V shed 1 base and J shed 0 bases, with 10 bases lying between them. The germline V gene encodes CDR1 LGHDT and CDR2 YNNKEL (reference sequence). CDR3 region: CASSQGGGFSNQPQHF. CDR3 coding DNA: TGTGCCAGCAGCCAAGGCGGGGGATTTAGCAATCAGCCCCAGCATTTT.

The chain uses TRBV3-1 (or the pseudogene TRBV3-2) and TRBJ2-6; 9 nucleotides match TRBD1. Per the germline V gene, CDR1 is LGHDT and CDR2 is YNNKEL (reference sequence). CDR3 size: 19 residues. Losses at the gene ends were 2 bases for V and 0 bases for J; bases not matched to a gene: 8. The DNA of the CDR3 is TGTGCCAGCAGCCAAAGCCGGGACAGGGCTCCCTCTGGGGCCAACGTCCTGACTTTC. Translating gives CASSQSRDRAPSGANVLTF.

The chain joins TRBV5-4 to TRBJ2-7; 7 bases are a match to TRBD1. V lost 4 bases and J lost 0; bases outside the gene matches: 7. Per the germline V gene, CDR1 is SGHNT and CDR2 is YYREEE (reference sequence). The CDR3 consists of 15 residues. CDR3 DNA: TGTGCCAGCAGCGCGGACAGGACGACCTCCTACGAGCAGTACTTC. Translation gives CASSADRTTSYEQYF.

The chain carries TRBV5-1 and TRBJ1-5; 9 bases fit TRBD1. This CDR3 region has 16 residues. Germline values: CDR1 SGHRS, CDR2 YFSETQ. The V gene end was trimmed by 4 bases and the J gene end by 3 bases; junction bases not matched to a gene: 8. In DNA, the CDR3 is TGCGCCAGCAGCCTTGGGGACAGGGAAGACAATCAGCCCCAGCATTTT. Its protein is CASSLGDREDNQPQHF.

The chain uses TRBV6-5 and TRBJ1-2; the match to TRBD1 covers 8 bases. The CDR3 loop spans 16 amino acids. The germline gives CDR1 MNHEY, CDR2 SVGAGI. Losses at the gene ends were 1 base for V and 2 bases for J; bases not matched to a gene: 6. CDR3 protein: CASSYFTGGGNYGYTF. CDR3 nucleotide sequence: TGTGCCAGCAGTTACTTTACAGGGGGGGGAAACTATGGCTACACCTTC.

This clone was recorded once. The V gene is TRBV7-2, the J gene TRBJ2-3; TRBD2 matches 11 bases. The CDR3 length is 16 residues. Germline values: CDR1 SGHTA, CDR2 FQGNSA. Losses at the gene ends were 2 bases for V and 5 bases for J; bases not matched to a gene: 6. CDR3 protein: CASSLSSSGGLDTQYF. The CDR3 DNA reads as TGTGCCAGCAGCTTAAGTTCTAGCGGGGGGTTAGATACGCAGTATTTT.